This TCR beta chain was recovered during a study of T cells in localized non-small cell lung cancer. Findings of the study overall: Heterogeneity cannot be ruled out, as sequencing used one tumor region only. The study found T cell clonality highest in uninvolved adjacent lung, above tumor.

Turning to this clone: Its antigen is unidentified.

Germline CDR1 MDHEN, CDR2 SYDVKM. The CDR3 runs 11 residues. V was shortened by 8 bases and J by 0 bases, with 4 bases between the two germline ends. Libraries were prepared by immunoSEQ multiplex PCR; TCRdb keeps only in-frame clonotypes and omits some of them. Among roughly 89,000 clones, approximately 91% were seen once, and the ten largest hold about 4%. The sequencing here drew on PBMCs, taken before any cancer treatment. This TCR came from a woman between 40 and 69 years old with stage II squamous cell lung carcinoma. The rearrangement joins TRBV28 to TRBJ1-2; unclear D gene. CDR3 nucleotides: TGTGCCAGCGGATCTAACTATGGCTACACCTTC. It is translated as CASGSNYGYTF.